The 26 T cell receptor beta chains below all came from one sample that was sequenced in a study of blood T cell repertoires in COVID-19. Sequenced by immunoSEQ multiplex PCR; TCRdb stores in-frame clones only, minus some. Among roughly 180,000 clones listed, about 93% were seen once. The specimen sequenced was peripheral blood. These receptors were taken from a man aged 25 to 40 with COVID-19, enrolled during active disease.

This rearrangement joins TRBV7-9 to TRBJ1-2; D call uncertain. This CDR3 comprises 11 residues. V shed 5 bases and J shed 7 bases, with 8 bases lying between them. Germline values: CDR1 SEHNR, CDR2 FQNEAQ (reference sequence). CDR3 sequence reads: CASSIRGGYTF. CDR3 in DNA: TGTGCCAGCAGCATAAGAGGTGGCTACACCTTC. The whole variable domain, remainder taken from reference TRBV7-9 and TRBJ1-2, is DTGVSQNPRHKITKRGQNVTFRCDPISEHNRLYWYRQTLGQGPEFLTYFQNEAQLEKSRLLSDRFSAERPKGSFSTLEIQRTEQGDSAMYLCASSIRGGYTFGSGTRLTVV.

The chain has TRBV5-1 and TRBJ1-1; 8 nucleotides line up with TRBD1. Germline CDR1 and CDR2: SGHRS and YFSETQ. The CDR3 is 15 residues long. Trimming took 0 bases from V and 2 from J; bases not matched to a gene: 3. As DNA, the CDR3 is TGCGCCAGCAGCTTGGGCCCAGGGGGCAACACTGAAGCTTTCTTT. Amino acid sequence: CASSLGPGGNTEAFF.

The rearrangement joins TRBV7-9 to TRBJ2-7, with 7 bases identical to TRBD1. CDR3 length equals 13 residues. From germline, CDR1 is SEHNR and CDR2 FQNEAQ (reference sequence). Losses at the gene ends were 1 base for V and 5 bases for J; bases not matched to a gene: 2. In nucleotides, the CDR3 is TGTGCCAGCAGCTTAGATCAGGGGGACGAGCAGTACTTC. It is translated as CASSLDQGDEQYF.

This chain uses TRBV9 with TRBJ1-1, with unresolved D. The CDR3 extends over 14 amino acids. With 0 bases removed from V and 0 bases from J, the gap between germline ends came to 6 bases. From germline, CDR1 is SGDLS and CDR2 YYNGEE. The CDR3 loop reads CASSVDSLNTEAFF. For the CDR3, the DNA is TGTGCCAGCAGCGTAGACTCATTGAACACTGAAGCTTTCTTT. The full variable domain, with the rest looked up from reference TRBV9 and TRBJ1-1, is DSGVTQTPKHLITATGQRVTLRCSPRSGDLSVYWYQQSLDQGLQFLIQYYNGEERAKGNILERFSAQQFPDLHSELNLSSLELGDSALYFCASSVDSLNTEAFFGQGTRLTVV.

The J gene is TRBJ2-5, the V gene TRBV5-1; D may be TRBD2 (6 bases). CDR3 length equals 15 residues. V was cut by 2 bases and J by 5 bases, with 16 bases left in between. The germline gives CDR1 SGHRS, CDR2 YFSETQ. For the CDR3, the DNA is TGCGCCAGCAGCTTTACTAGGCGGGGTCCGGAGACCCAGTACTTC. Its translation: CASSFTRRGPETQYF.

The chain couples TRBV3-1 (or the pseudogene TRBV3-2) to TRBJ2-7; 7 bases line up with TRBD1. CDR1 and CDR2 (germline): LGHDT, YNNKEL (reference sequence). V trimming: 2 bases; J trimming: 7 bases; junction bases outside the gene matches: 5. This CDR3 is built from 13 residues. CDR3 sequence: CASSQPRGSEQYF. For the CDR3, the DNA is TGTGCCAGCAGCCAACCCAGGGGGAGTGAGCAGTACTTC.

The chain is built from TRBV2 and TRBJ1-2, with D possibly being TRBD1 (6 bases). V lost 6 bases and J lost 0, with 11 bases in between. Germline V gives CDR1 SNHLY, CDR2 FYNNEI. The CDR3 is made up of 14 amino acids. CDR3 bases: TGTGCCAGCAGCCAACAGGGAACTAACTATGGCTACACCTTC. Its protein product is CASSQQGTNYGYTF.

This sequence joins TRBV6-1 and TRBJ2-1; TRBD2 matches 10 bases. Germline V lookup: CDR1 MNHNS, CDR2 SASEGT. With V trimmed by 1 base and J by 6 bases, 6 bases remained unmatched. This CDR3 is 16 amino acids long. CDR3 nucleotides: TGTGCCAGCAGTGAAGACCCGGGACTAGCGAGCAATGAGCAGTTCTTC. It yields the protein CASSEDPGLASNEQFF.

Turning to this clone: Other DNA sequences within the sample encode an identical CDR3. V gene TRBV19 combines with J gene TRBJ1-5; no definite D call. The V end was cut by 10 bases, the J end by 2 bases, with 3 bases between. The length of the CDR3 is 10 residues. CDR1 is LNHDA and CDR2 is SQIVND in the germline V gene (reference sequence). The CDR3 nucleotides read TGTGCCACCGGCAATCAGCCCCAGCATTTT. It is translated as CATGNQPQHF.

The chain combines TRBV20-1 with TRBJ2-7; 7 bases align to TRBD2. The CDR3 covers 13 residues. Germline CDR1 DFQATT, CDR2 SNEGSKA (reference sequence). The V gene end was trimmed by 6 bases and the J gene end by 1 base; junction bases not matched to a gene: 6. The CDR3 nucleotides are TGCAGTGCAAGTACGGGACTATCCTACGAGCAGTACTTC. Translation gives CSASTGLSYEQYF.

The CDR3 DNA reads as TGTGCCAGCAGCTTAATGCCAGGACAGGGGCAAGAGACCCAGTACTTC. This encodes CASSLMPGQGQETQYF. This chain links TRBV7-3 with TRBJ2-5; TRBD1 matches 9 bases. V shed 1 base and J 2 bases; nucleotides not matched to a gene: 5. CDR1 is SGHTA, CDR2 FQGTGA, per germline. This CDR3 is 16 amino acids long. The variable domain in full, completed from reference TRBV7-3 and TRBJ2-5, reads GAGVSQTPSNKVTEKGKYVELRCDPISGHTALYWYRQSLGQGPEFLIYFQGTGAADDSGLPNDRFFAVRPEGSVSTLKIQRTERGDSAVYLCASSLMPGQGQETQYFGPGTRLLVL.

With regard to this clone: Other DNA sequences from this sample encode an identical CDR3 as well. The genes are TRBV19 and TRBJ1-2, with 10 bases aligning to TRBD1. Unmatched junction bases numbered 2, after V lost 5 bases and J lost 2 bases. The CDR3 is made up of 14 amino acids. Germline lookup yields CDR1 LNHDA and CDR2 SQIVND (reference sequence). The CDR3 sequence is CASSRGQGNYGYTF. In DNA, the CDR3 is TGTGCCAGTAGTCGGGGACAGGGGAACTATGGCTACACCTTC. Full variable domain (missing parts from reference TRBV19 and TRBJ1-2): DGGITQSPKYLFRKEGQNVTLSCEQNLNHDAMYWYRQDPGQGLRLIYYSQIVNDFQKGDIAEGYSVSREKKESFPLTVTSAQKNPTAFYLCASSRGQGNYGYTFGSGTRLTVV.

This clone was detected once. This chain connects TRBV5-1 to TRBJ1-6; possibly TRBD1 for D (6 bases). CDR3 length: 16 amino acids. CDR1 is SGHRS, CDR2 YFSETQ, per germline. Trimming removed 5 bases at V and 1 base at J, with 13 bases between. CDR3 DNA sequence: TGCGCCAGCAGAGAACAGGGCTTGTCCTATAATTCACCCCTCCACTTT. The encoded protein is CASREQGLSYNSPLHF.

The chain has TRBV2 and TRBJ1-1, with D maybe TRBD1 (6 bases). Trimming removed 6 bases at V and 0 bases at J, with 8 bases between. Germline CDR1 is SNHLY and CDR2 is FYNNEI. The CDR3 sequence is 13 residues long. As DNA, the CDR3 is TGTGCCAGCAGCACAGGGATGAACACTGAAGCTTTCTTT. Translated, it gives CASSTGMNTEAFF.

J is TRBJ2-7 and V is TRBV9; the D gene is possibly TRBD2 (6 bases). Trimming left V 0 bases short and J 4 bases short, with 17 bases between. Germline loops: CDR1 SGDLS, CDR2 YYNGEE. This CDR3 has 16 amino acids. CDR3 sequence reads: CASSVDSWAGRYEQYF. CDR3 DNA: TGTGCCAGCAGCGTAGATTCTTGGGCAGGGAGGTACGAGCAGTACTTC.

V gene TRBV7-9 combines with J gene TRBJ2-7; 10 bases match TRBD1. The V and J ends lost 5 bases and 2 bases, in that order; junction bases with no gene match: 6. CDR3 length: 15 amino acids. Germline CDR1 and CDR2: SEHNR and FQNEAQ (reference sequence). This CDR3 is CASSPDRGRTYEQYF. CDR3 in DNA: TGTGCCAGCAGCCCCGACAGGGGGCGAACCTACGAGCAGTACTTC.

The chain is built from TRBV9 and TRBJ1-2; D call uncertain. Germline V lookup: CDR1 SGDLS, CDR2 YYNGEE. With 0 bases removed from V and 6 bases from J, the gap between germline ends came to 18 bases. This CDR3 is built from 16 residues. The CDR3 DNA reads TGTGCCAGCAGCGTAGCCCCAGACTCCACACTAAATGGCTACACCTTC. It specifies CASSVAPDSTLNGYTF.

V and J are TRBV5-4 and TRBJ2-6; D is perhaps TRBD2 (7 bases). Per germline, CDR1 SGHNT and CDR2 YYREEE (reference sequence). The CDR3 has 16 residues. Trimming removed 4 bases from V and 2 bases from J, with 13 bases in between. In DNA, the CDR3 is TGTGCCAGCAGCCCAGGAGGGGGGGCTGGGGCCAACGTCCTGACTTTC. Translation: CASSPGGGAGANVLTF.

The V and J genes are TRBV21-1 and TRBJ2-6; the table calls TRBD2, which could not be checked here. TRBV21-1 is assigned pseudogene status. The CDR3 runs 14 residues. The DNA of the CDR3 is TGTGCCAGCAGCAACGTGTCTGGGGCCAACGTCCTGACTTTC. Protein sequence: CASSNVSGANVLTF.

CDR3 coding DNA: TGTGCCGGCGGACTAGCGGGAGCCCAAGAGACCCAGTACTTC. Encoded protein: CAGGLAGAQETQYF. The chain has TRBV5-6 and TRBJ2-5, with 13 positions matching TRBD2. The germline V gene has CDR1 SGHDT and CDR2 YYEEEE. With V trimmed by 10 bases and J by 1 base, 4 bases remained unmatched. The CDR3 has 14 residues.

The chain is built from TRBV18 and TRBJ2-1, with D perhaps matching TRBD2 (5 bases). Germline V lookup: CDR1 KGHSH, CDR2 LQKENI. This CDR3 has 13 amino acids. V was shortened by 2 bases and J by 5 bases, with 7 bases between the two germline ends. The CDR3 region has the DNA TGTGCCAGCTCACCAGCGACTAACAATGAGCAGTTCTTC. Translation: CASSPATNNEQFF.

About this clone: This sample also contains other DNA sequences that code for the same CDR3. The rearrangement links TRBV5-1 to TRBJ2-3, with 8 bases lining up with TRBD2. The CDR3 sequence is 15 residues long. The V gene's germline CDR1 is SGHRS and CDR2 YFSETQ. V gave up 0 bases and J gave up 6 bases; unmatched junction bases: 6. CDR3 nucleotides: TGCGCCAGCAGCTTGGACGGGGGGGCCGCGGATACGCAGTATTTT. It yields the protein CASSLDGGAADTQYF.

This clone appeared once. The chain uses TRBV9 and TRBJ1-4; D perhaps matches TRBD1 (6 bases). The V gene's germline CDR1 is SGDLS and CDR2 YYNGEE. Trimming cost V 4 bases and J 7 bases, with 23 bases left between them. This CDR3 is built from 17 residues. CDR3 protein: CASSPQGRVGGGEKLFF. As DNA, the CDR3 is TGTGCCAGCAGCCCCCAGGGGAGGGTGGGTGGCGGTGAAAAACTGTTTTTT.

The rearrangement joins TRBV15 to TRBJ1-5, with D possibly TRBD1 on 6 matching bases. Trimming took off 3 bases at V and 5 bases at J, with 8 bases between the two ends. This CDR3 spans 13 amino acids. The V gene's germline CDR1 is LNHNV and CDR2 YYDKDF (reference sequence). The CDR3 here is CATSRGGHQPQHF. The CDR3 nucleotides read TGTGCCACCAGCAGGGGGGGGCATCAGCCCCAGCATTTT.

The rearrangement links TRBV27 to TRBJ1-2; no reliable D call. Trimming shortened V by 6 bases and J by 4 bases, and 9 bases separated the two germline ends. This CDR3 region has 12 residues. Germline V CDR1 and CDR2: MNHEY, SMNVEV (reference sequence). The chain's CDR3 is CASRQQPYGYTF. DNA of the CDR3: TGTGCCAGCAGACAGCAGCCCTATGGCTACACCTTC.

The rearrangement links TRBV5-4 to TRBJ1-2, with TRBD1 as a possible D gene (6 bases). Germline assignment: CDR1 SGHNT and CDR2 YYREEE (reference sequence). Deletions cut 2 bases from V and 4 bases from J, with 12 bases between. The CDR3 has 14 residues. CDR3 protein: CASSFRGGSYGYTF. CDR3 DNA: TGTGCCAGCAGCTTTCGGGGGGGCTCCTATGGCTACACCTTC. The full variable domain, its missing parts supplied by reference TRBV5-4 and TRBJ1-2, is ETGVTQSPTHLIKTRGQQVTLRCSSQSGHNTVSWYQQALGQGPQFIFQYYREEENGRGNFPPRFSGLQFPNYSSELNVNALELDDSALYLCASSFRGGSYGYTFGSGTRLTVV.